The entry below gives a single T cell receptor beta chain sequence along with its context. Its antigen is not known. From each donor, at least one pre-ART PBMC sample and at least two post-ART PBMC samples were obtained. CDR1 and CDR2 from the germline V gene are SGHNT and YYREEE (reference sequence). V shed 1 base, J shed 4 bases, and the junction held 4 bases outside the gene matches. This CDR3 contains 15 residues. The data were taken from a study of long-term antiretroviral therapy in people with HIV. Points from the study as a whole: In HIV, the repertoires covered a tighter span of CDR3 lengths than in controls. Clonotypes expanded prior to ART showed repertoire dominance at all sampled time points.

The immunoSEQ assay was v3.0, run at survey level. The assay was immunoSEQ multiplex PCR, and TCRdb's table has in-frame clones only and misses some. There are 25,000 to 30,000 clones in the sample; around 80% occur only once, and roughly 9.8% lies in the top ten. This sample comprised unsorted PBMCs, obtained around 2.8 years after starting antiretroviral therapy. This chain connects TRBV5-4 to TRBJ2-1, with TRBD2 matching over 8 bases. The origin of this receptor is a man aged 25 to 45 with HIV. CDR3 sequence reads: CASSLITSGYNEQFF. The CDR3 coding sequence is TGTGCCAGCAGCTTGATAACTAGCGGTTACAATGAGCAGTTCTTC. Variable domain in full (rest from reference TRBV5-4 and TRBJ2-1): ETGVTQSPTHLIKTRGQQVTLRCSSQSGHNTVSWYQQALGQGPQFIFQYYREEENGRGNFPPRFSGLQFPNYSSELNVNALELDDSALYLCASSLITSGYNEQFFGPGTRLTVL.